Each of the 8 T cell receptor beta chains below was sequenced from the same sample in a study of blood T cells in healthy people across ages. Alongside a J-beta primer mix, a sample-barcoded 5' primer served in a second PCR lasting about 7 to 11 cycles. TCRdb independently ran MiXCR on the 5' RACE reads; one entry per CDR3 protein. The data show 800,000 or so distinct CDR3 sequences, 62% seen once. Material for sequencing was blood. All receptors come from a man younger than 45 in good health.

The chain is built from TRBV12-3 or TRBV12-4 and TRBJ1-5; D possibly corresponds to TRBD1 (6 bases). CDR3 length: 15 residues. Deletions cut 6 bases from V and 3 bases from J, with 15 bases between. The CDR3 nucleotides read TGTGCCAGCAGCGATGGAGGGGGGCCCAATCAGCCCCAGCATTTT. Translating gives CASSDGGGPNQPQHF.

This clonotype was observed a few times. The chain couples TRBV12-3 or TRBV12-4 to TRBJ2-1; D not resolved. The CDR3 sequence is 14 residues long. Trimming left V 6 bases short and J 7 bases short, with 16 bases between. CDR3 loop: CASSRTQDVNEQFF. In DNA, the CDR3 is TGTGCCAGCAGCAGGACGCAAGATGTAAATGAGCAGTTCTTC.

The chain couples TRBV29-1 to TRBJ1-4, with a weak D call TRBD1 (6 bases). The CDR3 runs 13 residues. The V gene's germline CDR1 is SQVTM and CDR2 ANQGSEA. V lost 4 bases and J 5 bases, leaving 11 bases between the germline ends. The CDR3 is CSVVATGNEKLFF. Here the CDR3 DNA reads TGCAGCGTTGTCGCGACAGGAAATGAAAAACTGTTTTTT.

The chain is built from TRBV3-1 and TRBJ1-6; D perhaps matches TRBD1 (6 bases). Trimming pared 3 bases from V and 6 bases from J, leaving 15 bases between. This CDR3 has 16 amino acids. Germline V lookup: CDR1 LGHDT, CDR2 YNNKEL (reference sequence). CDR3 sequence (DNA): TGTGCCAGCAGCCACCTCGGACAGTCTCTTAATTCACCCCTCCACTTT. This encodes CASSHLGQSLNSPLHF.

The rearrangement joins TRBV19 to TRBJ2-2, with TRBD2 matching 11 bases. The germline CDR1 and CDR2 sequences are LNHDA and SQIVND (reference sequence). The CDR3 loop spans 16 amino acids. With 7 bases clipped from V and 7 bases from J, the junction kept 11 bases outside the gene matches. CDR3 region: CASTIATSGTRGELFF. DNA of the CDR3: TGTGCCAGTACCATAGCGACTAGCGGGACTCGCGGGGAGCTGTTTTTT.

This clonotype has at least ten counts. The chain has TRBV30 and TRBJ1-1, with no clear D. V lost 8 bases to trimming and J lost 1 base, with 8 bases between them. Germline V gene sequence: CDR1 GTSNPN, CDR2 SVGIG (reference sequence). This CDR3 is built from 11 residues. Here the CDR3 reads CAAERNTEAFF. The CDR3, as DNA: TGTGCCGCCGAAAGGAACACTGAAGCTTTCTTT. The variable domain in full, with the rest retrieved from reference TRBV30 and TRBJ1-1, is SQTIHQWPATLVQPVGSPLSLECTVEGTSNPNLYWYRQAAGRGLQLLFYSVGIGQISSEVPQNLSASRPQDRQFILSSKKLLLSDSGFYLCAAERNTEAFFGQGTRLTVV.

The V and J genes are TRBV11-3 and TRBJ2-1; D may be TRBD1 or TRBD2 (6 bases each). The CDR3 covers 16 residues. Germline CDR1 and CDR2: SGHNT and YENEEA. With 6 bases removed from V and 4 bases from J, the gap between germline ends came to 19 bases. The CDR3 DNA sequence: TGTGCCAGCAGTCTTAGACTAGGGGGATCTTACAATGAGCAGTTCTTC. Its protein is CASSLRLGGSYNEQFF. Full variable domain (missing parts from reference TRBV11-3 and TRBJ2-1): EAGVVQSPRYKIIEKKQPVAFWCNPISGHNTLYWYLQNLGQGPELLIRYENEEAVDDSQLPKDRFSAERLKGVDSTLKIQPAELGDSAVYLCASSLRLGGSYNEQFFGPGTRLTVL.

The chain joins TRBV6-5 to TRBJ1-2; D remains unclear. This CDR3 contains 13 residues. V lost 0 bases and J 6 bases, leaving 8 bases between the germline ends. Germline lookup yields CDR1 MNHEY and CDR2 SVGAGI. CDR3 DNA: TGTGCCAGCAGTTACTCGGGGAGGGATGGCTACACCTTC. Amino acid sequence: CASSYSGRDGYTF.